This T cell receptor (beta chain) appears in the sequencing data of a study of technical replicates of blood from a few donors. The trim removed 6 bases at V and 9 bases at J, leaving 8 bases unmatched. This CDR3 region has 14 residues. CDR1 is SNHLY and CDR2 is FYNNEI in the germline V gene. Clones were sequenced by immunoSEQ multiplex PCR, and TCRdb holds only the in-frame ones, with some missing. The table shows 50,000 to 65,000 clones, with approximately 89% occurring only once. Sequencing input: PBMCs. This TCR came from a human donor in good health. Some clones in this sample may be carry-over from other donors' samples. V usage is TRBV2 and J usage is TRBJ1-6; 7 bases match TRBD1. CDR3 nucleotide sequence: TGTGCCAGCAGACCAACAGGGGATAGTTCACCCCTCCACTTT. This sequence encodes CASRPTGDSSPLHF.